This T cell receptor beta chain was obtained from a study of blood T cell repertoires in COVID-19 (dated by TCRdb to about 2020). About the investigation overall: The collaborator samples originated in the United States, Italy and Spain and spanned the acute and convalescent phases of COVID-19. The material from the prospective study consisted of cDNA or gDNA derived from T cells, B-cell-depleted T cells, or PBMCs. The dataset comprised deeply sampled blood TCRbeta repertoires from subjects exposed to, actively infected with, or recovered from COVID-19. The repertoires were released in a freely available public database meant as a resource for research on the immune response to SARS-CoV-2. The samples were drawn from two sources: the first 160 participants of the ongoing ImmuneRACE study, and 1,000 to 1,500 subjects contributed by 6 global collaborators. Nearly every sample came with metadata listing a de-identified subject ID, COVID-19 status, age in years and sex. HLA class I and class II types, where available, came from metadata supplied by the sample provider rather than from assay-based typing.

Collaborating institutions collected whole blood in K2EDTA tubes following their own protocols. For TCRbeta analysis, collaborator samples were shipped as frozen whole blood, as isolated PBMCs, or as DNA extracted from either sample type. Details on this clone: Its antigen remains undetermined. The record has no base qualities; no much larger clone is one base away.

For CDR1 and CDR2, the germline V gene lists SGHRS and YFSETQ. From its cysteine to its phenylalanine, the CDR3 spans 15 amino acids. This entry keeps only the CDR3 DNA: 45 bases, framed from base 1. V ends up 0 bases short and J 9 bases short, with an unmatched junction base count of 6. The immunoSEQ Assay, a bias-controlled multiplex PCR, was used to amplify TCRbeta CDR3 regions from genomic DNA. The published analysis was carried out like this. The number of nucleated cells in each sample was estimated from the amplification of reference gene primers within the assay. Sequence reads were collapsed and filtered to measure the absolute abundance of every unique TCRbeta CDR3 rearrangement. For each sample, productive Simpson clonality was calculated as the square root of Simpson's diversity index over productive rearrangements. TCRdb mirrors the immuneACCESS table, restricted to in-frame sequences. Some clones are absent from its copies; in checked studies, under half trace to an unresolved V gene, and the reason for the others is unknown. V and J calls and clone size follow that table, whereas D and trimming were derived from the DNA. The sample data list about 140,000 clones, and around 80% of these were observed just once. About 15% of the sample rests with the top ten.

The paper's findings and limits, for the study overall: The amount of clinical and demographic metadata varied by source and participant and was provided uncurated.

The sample comprised peripheral blood. The receptor was isolated from a man between 50 and 59 years old with acute or convalescent COVID-19. The rearranged chain carries TRBV5-1 and TRBJ2-1, with TRBD1 matching 10 junction bases. For the CDR3, the sequence is CASSLEGTGDTEQFF. The DNA is TGCGCCAGCAGCTTGGAAGGGACAGGGGATACTGAGCAGTTCTTC.